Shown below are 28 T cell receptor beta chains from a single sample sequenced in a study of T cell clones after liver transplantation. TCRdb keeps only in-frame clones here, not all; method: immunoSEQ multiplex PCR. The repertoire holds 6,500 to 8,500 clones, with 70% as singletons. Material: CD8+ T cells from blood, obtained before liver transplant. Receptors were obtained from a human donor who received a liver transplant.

The CDR3 reads CASSVAVDVATNEKLFF. The CDR3 DNA sequence: TGTGCCAGCAGCGTAGCGGTGGACGTTGCAACTAATGAAAAACTGTTTTTT. This chain joins TRBV9 and TRBJ1-4; D not resolved. CDR3 length: 17 amino acids. V was shortened by 0 bases and J by 0 bases, with 12 bases between the two germline ends. CDR1 is SGDLS and CDR2 is YYNGEE in the germline V gene.

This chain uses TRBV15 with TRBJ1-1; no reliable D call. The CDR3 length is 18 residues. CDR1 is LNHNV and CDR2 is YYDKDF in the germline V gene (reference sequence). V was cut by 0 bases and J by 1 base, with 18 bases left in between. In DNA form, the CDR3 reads TGTGCCACCAGCAGAGATTGGTTATGGTTGGCCGGGAACACTGAAGCTTTCTTT. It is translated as CATSRDWLWLAGNTEAFF.

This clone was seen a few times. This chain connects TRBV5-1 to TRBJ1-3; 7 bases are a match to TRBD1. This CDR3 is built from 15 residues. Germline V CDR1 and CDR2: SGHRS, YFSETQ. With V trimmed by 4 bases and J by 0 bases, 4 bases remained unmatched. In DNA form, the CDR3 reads TGCGCCAGCAGCACCGGACAGGCCTCTGGAAACACCATATATTTT. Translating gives CASSTGQASGNTIYF.

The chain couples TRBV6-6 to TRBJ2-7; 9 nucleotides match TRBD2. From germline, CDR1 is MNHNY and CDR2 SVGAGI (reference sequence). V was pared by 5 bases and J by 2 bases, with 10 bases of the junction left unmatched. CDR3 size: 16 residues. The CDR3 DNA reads TGTGCCAGCAGTCACCTTAGCGGGAGAAACCCCTACGAGCAGTACGTC. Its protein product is CASSHLSGRNPYEQYV.

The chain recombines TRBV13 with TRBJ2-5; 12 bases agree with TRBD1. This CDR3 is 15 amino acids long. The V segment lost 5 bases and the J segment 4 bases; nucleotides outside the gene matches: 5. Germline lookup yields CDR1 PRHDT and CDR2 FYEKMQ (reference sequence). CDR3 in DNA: TGTGCCAGCAGCCCGGGACAGGGGGCTTTAGAGACCCAGTACTTC. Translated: CASSPGQGALETQYF.

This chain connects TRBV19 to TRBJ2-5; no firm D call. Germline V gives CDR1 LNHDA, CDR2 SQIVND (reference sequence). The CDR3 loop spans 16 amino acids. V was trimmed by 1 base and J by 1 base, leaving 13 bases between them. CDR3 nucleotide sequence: TGTGCCAGTAGTATAGGCAGGCCAGAACCCCAAGAGACCCAGTACTTC. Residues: CASSIGRPEPQETQYF.

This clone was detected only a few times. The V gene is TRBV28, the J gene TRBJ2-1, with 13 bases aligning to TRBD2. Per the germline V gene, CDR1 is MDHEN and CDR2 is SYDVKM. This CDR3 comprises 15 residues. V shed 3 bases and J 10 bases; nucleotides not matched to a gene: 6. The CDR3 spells CASSFSLAGGQEQFF. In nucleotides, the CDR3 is TGTGCCAGCAGTTTTTCACTAGCGGGGGGGCAGGAGCAGTTCTTC.

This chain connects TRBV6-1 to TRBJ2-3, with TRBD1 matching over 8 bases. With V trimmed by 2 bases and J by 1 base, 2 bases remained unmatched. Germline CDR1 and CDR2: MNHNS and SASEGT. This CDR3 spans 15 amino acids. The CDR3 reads CASSESTGGTDTQYF. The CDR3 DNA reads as TGTGCCAGCAGTGAATCGACAGGGGGCACAGATACGCAGTATTTT.

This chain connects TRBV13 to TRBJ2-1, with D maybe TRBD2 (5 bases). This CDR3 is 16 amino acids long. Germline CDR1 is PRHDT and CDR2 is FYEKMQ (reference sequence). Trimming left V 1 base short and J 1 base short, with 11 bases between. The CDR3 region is CASSLAGIPSYNEQFF. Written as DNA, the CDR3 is TGTGCCAGCAGCTTAGCCGGGATACCTTCCTACAATGAGCAGTTCTTC.

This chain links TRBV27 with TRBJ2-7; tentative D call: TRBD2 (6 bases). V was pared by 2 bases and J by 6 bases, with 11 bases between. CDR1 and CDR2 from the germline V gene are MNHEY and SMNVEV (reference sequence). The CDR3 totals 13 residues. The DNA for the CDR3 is TGTGCCAGCAGTTTAGGAGGAGGGACCGAGCAGTACGTC. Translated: CASSLGGGTEQYV.

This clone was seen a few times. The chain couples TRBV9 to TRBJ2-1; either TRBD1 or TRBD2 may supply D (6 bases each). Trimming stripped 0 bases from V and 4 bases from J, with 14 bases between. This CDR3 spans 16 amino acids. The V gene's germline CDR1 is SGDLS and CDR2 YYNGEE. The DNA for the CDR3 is TGTGCCAGCAGCGTAGGGGGGGCGCCCCAGTACAATGAGCAGTTCTTC. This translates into CASSVGGAPQYNEQFF.

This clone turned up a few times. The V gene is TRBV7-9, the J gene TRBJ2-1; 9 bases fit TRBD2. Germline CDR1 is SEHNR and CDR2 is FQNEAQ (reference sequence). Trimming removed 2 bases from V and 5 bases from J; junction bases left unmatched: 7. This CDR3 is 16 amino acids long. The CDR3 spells CASSLLRLAVDNEQFF. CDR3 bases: TGTGCCAGCAGCTTACTTCGACTAGCGGTCGACAATGAGCAGTTCTTC.

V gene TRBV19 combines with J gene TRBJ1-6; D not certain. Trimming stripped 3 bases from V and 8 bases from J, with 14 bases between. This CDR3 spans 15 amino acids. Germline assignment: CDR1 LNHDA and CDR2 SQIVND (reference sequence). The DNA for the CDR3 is TGTGCCAGTAGTATGAGTTCTGGGTTGGATTCACCCCTCCACTTT. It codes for CASSMSSGLDSPLHF.

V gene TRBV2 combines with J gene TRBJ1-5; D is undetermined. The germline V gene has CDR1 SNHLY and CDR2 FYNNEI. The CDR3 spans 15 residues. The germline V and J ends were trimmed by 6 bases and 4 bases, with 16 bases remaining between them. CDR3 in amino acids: CASSLGLTENQPQHF. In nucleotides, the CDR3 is TGTGCCAGCAGCTTAGGCCTTACGGAGAATCAGCCCCAGCATTTT.

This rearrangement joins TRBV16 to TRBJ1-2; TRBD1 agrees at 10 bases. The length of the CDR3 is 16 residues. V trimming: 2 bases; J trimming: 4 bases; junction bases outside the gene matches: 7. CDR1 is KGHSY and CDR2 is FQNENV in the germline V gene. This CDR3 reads CASSQTGQGDGYGYTF. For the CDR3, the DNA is TGTGCCAGCAGCCAAACCGGACAGGGGGACGGCTATGGCTACACCTTC.

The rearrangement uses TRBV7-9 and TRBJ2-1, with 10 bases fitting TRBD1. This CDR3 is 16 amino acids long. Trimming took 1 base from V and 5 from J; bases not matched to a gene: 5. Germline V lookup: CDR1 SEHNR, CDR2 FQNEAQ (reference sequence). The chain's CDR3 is CASSLVGQGDNNEQFF. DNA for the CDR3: TGTGCCAGCAGCTTAGTCGGACAGGGGGATAACAATGAGCAGTTCTTC.

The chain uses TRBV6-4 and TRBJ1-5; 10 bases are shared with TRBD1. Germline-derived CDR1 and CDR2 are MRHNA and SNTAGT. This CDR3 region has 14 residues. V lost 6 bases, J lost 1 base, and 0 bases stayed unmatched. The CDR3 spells CASRTGGSNQPQHF. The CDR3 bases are TGTGCCAGCAGGACAGGGGGCAGCAATCAGCCCCAGCATTTT.

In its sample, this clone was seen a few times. CDR3 nucleotides: TGTGCCAGCAAACCTAGCGGGCGAGACTACAATGAGCAGTTCTTC. Translated, it gives CASKPSGRDYNEQFF. V gene TRBV28 combines with J gene TRBJ2-1, with 8 bases that match TRBD2. The CDR3 is made up of 15 amino acids. V was clipped by 7 bases and J by 3 bases; unmatched bases: 8. CDR1 and CDR2 (germline): MDHEN, SYDVKM. The full variable domain, completed using reference TRBV28 and TRBJ2-1, is DVKVTQSSRYLVKRTGEKVFLECVQDMDHENMFWYRQDPGLGLRLIYFSYDVKMKEKGDIPEGYSVSREKKERFSLILESASTNQTSMYLCASKPSGRDYNEQFFGPGTRLTVL.

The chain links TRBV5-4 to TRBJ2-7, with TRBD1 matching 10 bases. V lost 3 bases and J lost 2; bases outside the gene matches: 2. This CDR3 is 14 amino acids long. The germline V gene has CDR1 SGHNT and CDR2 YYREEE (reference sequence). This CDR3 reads CASSSGTGAYEQYF. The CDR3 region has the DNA TGTGCCAGCAGCTCCGGGACAGGGGCCTACGAGCAGTACTTC. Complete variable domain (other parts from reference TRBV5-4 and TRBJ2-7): ETGVTQSPTHLIKTRGQQVTLRCSSQSGHNTVSWYQQALGQGPQFIFQYYREEENGRGNFPPRFSGLQFPNYSSELNVNALELDDSALYLCASSSGTGAYEQYFGPGTRLTVT.

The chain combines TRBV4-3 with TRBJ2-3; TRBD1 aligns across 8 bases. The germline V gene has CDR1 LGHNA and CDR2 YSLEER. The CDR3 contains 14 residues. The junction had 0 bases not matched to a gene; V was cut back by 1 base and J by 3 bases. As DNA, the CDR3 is TGCGCCAGCAGCCAAGGGACAGGGACAGATACGCAGTATTTT. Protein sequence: CASSQGTGTDTQYF.

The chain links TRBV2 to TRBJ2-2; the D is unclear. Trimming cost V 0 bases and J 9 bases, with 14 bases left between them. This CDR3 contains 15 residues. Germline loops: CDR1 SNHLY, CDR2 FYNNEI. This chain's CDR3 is CASSEALLSGRELFF. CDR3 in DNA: TGTGCCAGCAGTGAAGCGCTTCTTTCCGGACGGGAGCTGTTTTTT. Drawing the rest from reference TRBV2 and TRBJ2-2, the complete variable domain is EPEVTQTPSHQVTQMGQEVILRCVPISNHLYFYWYRQILGQKVEFLVSFYNNEISEKSEIFDDQFSVERPDGSNFTLKIRSTKLEDSAMYFCASSEALLSGRELFFGEGSRLTVL.

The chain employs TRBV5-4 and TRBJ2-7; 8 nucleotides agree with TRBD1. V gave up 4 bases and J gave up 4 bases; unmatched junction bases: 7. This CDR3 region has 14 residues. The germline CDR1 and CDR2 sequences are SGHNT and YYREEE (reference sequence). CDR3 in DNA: TGTGCCAGCAGCGTAGGGACAGGTGATTACGAGCAGTACGTC. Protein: CASSVGTGDYEQYV.

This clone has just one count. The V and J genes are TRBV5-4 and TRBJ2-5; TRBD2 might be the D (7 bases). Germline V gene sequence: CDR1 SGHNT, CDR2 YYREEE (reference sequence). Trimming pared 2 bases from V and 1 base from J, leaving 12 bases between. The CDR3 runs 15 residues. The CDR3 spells CASSFAGAPQETQYF. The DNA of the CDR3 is TGTGCCAGCAGCTTCGCGGGGGCCCCCCAAGAGACCCAGTACTTC.

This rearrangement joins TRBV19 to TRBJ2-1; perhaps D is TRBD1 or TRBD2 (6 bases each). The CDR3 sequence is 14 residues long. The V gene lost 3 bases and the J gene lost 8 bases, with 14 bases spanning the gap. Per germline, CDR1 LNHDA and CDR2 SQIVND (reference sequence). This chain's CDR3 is CASSILAGEDEQFF. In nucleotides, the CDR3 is TGTGCCAGTAGTATTTTGGCAGGGGAGGATGAGCAGTTCTTC.

The CDR3 region is CAWRNRDRGNEQYF. The CDR3 DNA reads TGTGCCTGGAGGAACCGGGACAGGGGTAATGAGCAGTACTTC. V gene TRBV30 combines with J gene TRBJ2-7, with TRBD1 identical over 10 bases. This CDR3 comprises 14 residues. Germline trimming cut 3 bases from V and 7 bases from J; bases unmatched to any gene: 9. Germline CDR1 GTSNPN, CDR2 SVGIG (reference sequence).

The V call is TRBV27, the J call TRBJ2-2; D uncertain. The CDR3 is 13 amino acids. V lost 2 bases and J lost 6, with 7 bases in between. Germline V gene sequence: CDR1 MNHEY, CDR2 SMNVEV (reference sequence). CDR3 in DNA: TGTGCCAGCAGTTTAACCCCCCCCGGGGAGCTGTTTTTT. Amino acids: CASSLTPPGELFF.

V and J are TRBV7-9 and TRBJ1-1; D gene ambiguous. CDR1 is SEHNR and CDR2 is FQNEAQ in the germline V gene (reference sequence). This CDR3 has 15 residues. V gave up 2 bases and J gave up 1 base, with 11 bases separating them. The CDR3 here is CASSLISLWNTEAFF. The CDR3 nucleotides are TGTGCCAGCAGCTTAATAAGTCTCTGGAACACTGAAGCTTTCTTT.

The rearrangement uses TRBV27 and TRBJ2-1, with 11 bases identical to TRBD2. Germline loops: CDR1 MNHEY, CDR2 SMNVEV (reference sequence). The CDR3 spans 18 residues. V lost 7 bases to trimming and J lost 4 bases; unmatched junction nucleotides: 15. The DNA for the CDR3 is TGTGCCAGCACACTACTAGCGGGAGCAGAGGGGCGGTACAATGAGCAGTTCTTC. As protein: CASTLLAGAEGRYNEQFF.